This T cell receptor (beta chain) was sequenced for a study of shared clonotypes between healthy human individuals (dated by TCRdb to about 2020). For the wider study: The cohort comprised a couple of women and a few men aged 18 to 49 years. Per donor, leukapheresis produced somewhere between about 0.85 and 9.5 billion PBMCs. For each donor, CD4 naive and CD4 memory were each run on three plates, CD8 naive on two plates, and CD8 memory on one plate. To estimate repertoire size and how much clonotypes are shared between individuals, the study performed deep sequencing of blood TCR repertoires from 4 to 6 healthy adults. Different laboratories and diverse techniques were used to prepare libraries and sequence TCR repertoires, to increase sequencing depth and limit assay-specific biases.

The germline V gene (reference sequence) sets CDR1 to SGHNT and CDR2 to YYREEE. V is trimmed back by 2 bases and J by 8 bases, and the junction contains 6 bases that no gene match accounts for. The CDR3 numbers 13 residues from cysteine through phenylalanine. The kept DNA is CDR3 alone, 39 bases in frame from the first base. On this clone: Its specific antigen is unknown. Base-call qualities are not available, and no considerably larger clone is one nucleotide away.

What the study reported, not specific to this receptor: Even with the large sequencing depth, rarefaction of the sorted-subset datasets indicated that sequencing was incomplete. Sampling was restricted to blood, and TCR repertoires in tissues likely differ from the TCR repertoires found in blood. Naive subsets generally had larger estimated clonotype richness than memory subsets. Because the study included only a small number of donors, the genetic and exposure-history diversity represented was limited. Pairwise subsampling indicated that sequencing depth was expected to affect the degree of clonotype sharing among donors. When a few donors were compared, the shared fraction of clonotypes was 5% to 6.5% for naive CD4, less than 4% for naive CD8, roughly 2.3% for memory CD4, and 0.4% for memory CD8. Higher generation probabilities were observed for clonotypes shared by all four sorted-subset donors than for non-shared clonotypes.

Using the deep immunoSEQ assay, multiplex PCR amplified TCR CDR3 regions from genomic DNA. Genomic DNA extracted from each cell subset was distributed evenly over all wells of several immunoSEQ 96-well plates, and each plate served as one replicate. For sorted subsets, each replicate PCR was loaded with roughly 190 ng genomic DNA, equivalent to approximately 27,000 T cell genomes. Purified libraries were quantified with a Qubit 3.0 fluorometer, sized on a Bioanalyzer 2100, and re-quantified with the KAPA Library Quantification kit. A separate single-read 150-cycle Illumina NextSeq 550 flow cell was used to sequence each immunoSEQ 96-well plate. The authors processed their data as follows. Because the immunoSEQ output held only junctional sequences and lacked quality scores, the filtering could not match the filtering applied to full-length reads. Sequences were annotated with PyIR, a Python wrapper for IgBLAST v1.9, and V/J genes and CDR3 were assigned using IMGT germline references. Reads were removed for weak V/J assignments (E-value above 1e-6), missing CDR3, stop codons, out-of-frame junctions, or ambiguous translated residues. V3J clonotypes were defined by identical inferred V gene, J gene, and CDR3 amino acid sequence. Percentage overlap between repertoires was calculated by dividing the number of shared unique clonotypes by the size of the smaller repertoire. RTK rarefaction, the Chao1 estimator, and Recon v2.1 estimates of unobserved clonotypes were used to assess repertoire richness. Generation probabilities for all TCRbeta clonotypes obtained by the gDNA method from a few donors were computed using OLGA. Entries here come from immuneACCESS through TCRdb and include only in-frame sequences with V and J called. Some clones fail to appear in such tables; in the studies checked, an unresolved V gene covers under half of the shortfall, and the cause of the remainder is unknown. Clonal size and the V and J genes are those of that table, whereas D and trimming came from the DNA. The sample includes 300,000 to 400,000 clones, with more than 60% observed a single time. The ten largest clones add up to roughly 10% of the sample.

Donors were healthy HIV-negative adults with no recently reported acute infections or vaccinations. Only Caucasian adults living in Nashville, Tennessee, USA were represented among the donors. CD4+ T cells were enriched by magnetic negative selection, after which naive cells were positively selected on CD45RA and the negative fraction was taken as the memory subset. Blood was obtained by leukapheresis, after which PBMCs were separated by Ficoll-Histopaque density gradient centrifugation and cryopreserved in liquid nitrogen vapor phase. Analytical flow cytometry was used to check the purity and quantity of each magnetically sorted T cell population. Genomic DNA was isolated from every sorted fraction and measured by UV absorbance on a Nanodrop 2000c.

The sample comprised memory CD4+ T cells sorted from blood. The cell subset or site tag for this specimen amounts to: CD45RA-negative fraction. The sequence derives from a man aged 25 to 40 in good health. Recombination joined TRBV5-4 with TRBJ1-2; a stretch of 7 junction bases matches TRBD1. In nucleotide form, the sequence is TGTGCCAGCAGCTTACGACAGGGCGGGGGCTACACCTTC. Translated, it gives CASSLRQGGGYTF.